The T cell receptor beta chain under discussion was sequenced for a study of blood T cells in healthy people across ages. Study-wide context: The template switching approach captured approximately one barcoded beta molecule for every two T cells.

Study results and limitations: TCR beta diversity per million T cells fell roughly linearly with age.

This CDR3 region has 14 residues. The ends were cut back, 3 bases at V and 0 bases at J, with 7 bases in the middle. Germline V gives CDR1 LNHNV, CDR2 YYDKDF (reference sequence). Donors were systemically healthy Caucasian individuals from Russia aged about 6 to 100 years. A second PCR of 7 to 11 cycles used a sample-barcoded 5' primer and a J-beta primer mix. Each CDR3 protein gets one entry after TCRdb re-called the 5' RACE reads with MiXCR. The sample lists roughly 1,800,000 distinct CDR3 sequences; around 48% were seen once. Remarks on this clonotype: What it binds is not known.

The sequencing sample was made of blood. The gene calls are TRBV15 and TRBJ2-3, with D unclear. The sequence came from a middle-aged woman in good health. The CDR3 DNA is TGTGCCACCAGCAGGGTCCAAAGCACAGATACGCAGTATTTT. Its protein is CATSRVQSTDTQYF.